Listed below are T cell receptor beta chains from one sample, sequenced in a study of CD4+ T cells in melanoma. TCRdb's copy holds only in-frame clones and misses some; the assay was immunoSEQ multiplex PCR. This sample has 9,000 to 13,000 clones, with just over 65% found just once. Sequenced material: cells from a culture (not recorded whether cultured in vitro). These TCRs come from a human donor with melanoma. The CDR3 runs from the conserved cysteine through the conserved F or W. D genes are given only for firm matches. Clone sizes are given selectively: once, few, many, or a class where the clone is expanded.

v_gene	abundance	j_gene	d_gene	CDR3aa	CDR3nt
TRBV6-5	few	TRBJ2-7	TRBD1	CASRIGQGAYEQYF	TGTGCCAGCAGAATCGGACAGGGCGCCTACGAGCAGTACTTC
TRBV5-1	NA	TRBJ1-2	NA	CASRSLTGETNYGYTF	TGCGCCAGCAGGTCTCTAACGGGGGAAACTAACTATGGCTACACCTTC
TRBV29-1	NA	TRBJ2-3	TRBD1	CSVARQGAPTDTQYF	TGCAGCGTTGCCCGACAGGGGGCCCCAACAGATACGCAGTATTTT
TRBV5-6	NA	TRBJ1-4	NA	CASSDGPQGTNEKLFF	TGTGCCAGCAGCGACGGACCTCAGGGGACTAATGAAAAACTGTTTTTT
TRBV25-1	NA	TRBJ2-7	NA	CASTPASGEQYF	TGTGCCAGCACGCCCGCCTCGGGCGAGCAGTACTTC
TRBV7-2	NA	TRBJ1-2	TRBD1	CASSSRQGGGYGYTF	TGTGCCAGCAGCTCCAGACAGGGAGGAGGCTATGGCTACACCTTC
TRBV27	NA	TRBJ2-1	TRBD1	CASSLSGTAYNEQFF	TGTGCCAGCAGTTTGTCCGGGACAGCCTACAATGAGCAGTTCTTC
TRBV10-2	NA	TRBJ2-4	TRBD2	CASSDLAGGQNIQYF	TGCGCCAGCAGTGATTTGGCGGGGGGACAAAACATTCAGTACTTC
TRBV2	few	TRBJ1-5	TRBD1	CASSLTGAEQPQHF	TGTGCCAGCAGTTTGACAGGGGCTGAACAGCCCCAGCATTTT
TRBV19	NA	TRBJ1-5	NA	CASSIGLQRYSNQPQHF	TGTGCCAGTAGTATAGGATTACAGCGATATAGCAATCAGCCCCAGCATTTT
TRBV19	NA	TRBJ2-6	NA	CASIKGDSGANVLTF	TGTGCCAGTATTAAAGGGGACTCTGGGGCCAACGTCCTGACTTTC
TRBV11-2	few	TRBJ1-1	NA	CATSTGIGDTEAFF	TGTGCCACCTCCACAGGGATCGGCGACACTGAAGCTTTCTTT
TRBV27	NA	TRBJ1-5	NA	CASSPMDSNQPQHF	TGTGCCAGTTCCCCTATGGATAGCAATCAGCCCCAGCATTTT
TRBV5-1	NA	TRBJ1-2	NA	CASSLTPGTTGYTF	TGCGCCAGCAGCTTGACCCCAGGGACCACAGGCTACACCTTC
TRBV28	NA	TRBJ2-7	TRBD1	CASSLPGTGSYEQYF	TGTGCCAGCAGTCTCCCCGGGACAGGGTCCTACGAGCAGTACTTC
TRBV5-1	NA	TRBJ2-3	NA	CASSLNPQYSAGDTQYF	TGCGCCAGCAGCTTGAACCCCCAATACTCGGCAGGAGATACGCAGTATTTT
TRBV5-1	NA	TRBJ1-1	NA	CASSLEGRTFF	TGCGCCAGCAGCTTGGAGGGGAGGACTTTCTTT
TRBV5-1	NA	TRBJ2-5	NA	CASSWDTAGGTQYF	TGCGCCAGCAGCTGGGACACAGCCGGAGGGACCCAGTACTTC
TRBV6-5	NA	TRBJ1-1	NA	CASSYSKDGNTEAFF	TGTGCCAGCAGTTACTCCAAGGATGGAAACACTGAAGCTTTCTTT
TRBV6-5	NA	TRBJ1-5	NA	CASSPREWQPQHF	TGTGCCAGCAGCCCCCGGGAGTGGCAGCCCCAGCATTTT
TRBV11-1	NA	TRBJ2-5	TRBD2	CASSRTSGGRQETQYF	TGTGCCAGCAGCCGAACTAGCGGGGGGCGACAAGAGACCCAGTACTTC
TRBV7-8	NA	TRBJ1-2	NA	CASSLGTASGYGYTF	TGTGCCAGCAGCTTAGGGACGGCCTCAGGCTATGGCTACACCTTC
TRBV4-1	few	TRBJ2-6	NA	CASSQDEGHRNVLTF	TGCGCCAGCAGCCAAGATGAGGGGCACCGCAACGTCCTGACTTTC
TRBV19	NA	TRBJ1-4	NA	CASSTRRPGREYEKLFF	TGTGCCAGTAGTACCCGACGTCCAGGCAGGGAGTATGAAAAACTGTTTTTT
TRBV11-1	NA	TRBJ2-1	NA	CASSPRDSSSYNEQFF	TGTGCCAGCAGCCCCAGGGACTCGAGCTCCTACAATGAGCAGTTCTTC
TRBV7-2	NA	TRBJ2-5	NA	CASSPRRLVQETQYF	TGTGCCAGCAGCCCACGGAGGTTAGTCCAAGAGACCCAGTACTTC
TRBV5-4	NA	TRBJ2-1	TRBD2	CASSVTSGGYNEQFF	TGTGCCAGCAGCGTAACTAGCGGGGGTTACAATGAGCAGTTCTTC
TRBV10-3	NA	TRBJ2-3	TRBD1	CAISPGQGSTDTQYF	TGTGCCATCAGCCCGGGACAGGGGAGCACAGATACGCAGTATTTT
TRBV5-1	NA	TRBJ1-1	NA	CASSRDFNTEAFF	TGCGCCAGCAGCCGCGACTTCAACACTGAAGCTTTCTTT
TRBV15	NA	TRBJ2-2	TRBD1	CATSRRTGNGELFF	TGTGCCACCAGCAGGAGGACAGGGAACGGGGAGCTGTTTTTT
TRBV27	NA	TRBJ1-6	NA	CASSLERQSLGYNSPLHF	TGTGCCAGCAGTTTGGAAAGGCAGTCCCTGGGGTATAATTCACCCCTCCACTTT
TRBV6-5	NA	TRBJ1-2	TRBD1	CASSVDRASGYTF	TGCGCCAGCAGCGTGGACAGGGCTAGTGGCTACACCTTC
TRBV7-9	NA	TRBJ2-1	NA	CASSYHEQFF	TGTGCCAGCAGCTATCATGAGCAGTTCTTC
TRBV5-1	NA	TRBJ1-1	NA	CASRSIIFAGRRNTEAFF	TGCGCCAGCAGGAGCATTATTTTTGCGGGGCGCCGGAACACTGAAGCTTTCTTT
TRBV5-1	NA	TRBJ1-1	NA	CASSFSGGIYTEAFF	TGCGCCAGCAGCTTTAGTGGGGGCATTTACACTGAAGCTTTCTTT
TRBV4-1	once	TRBJ2-3	TRBD2	CASSQPPLGRSGGLSTDTQYF	TGCGCCAGCAGCCAACCCCCACTAGGTCGTAGCGGGGGCCTTAGCACAGATACGCAGTATTTT
TRBV27	NA	TRBJ1-1	NA	CASSSGRLHTEAFF	TGTGCCAGCAGTTCCGGCAGATTACACACTGAAGCTTTCTTT
TRBV5-6	NA	TRBJ1-5	NA	CASSSAKGGEAQHF	TGTGCCAGCAGCTCGGCCAAAGGGGGTGAGGCCCAGCATTTT
TRBV2	once	TRBJ2-5	NA	CASRRGGPPRETQYF	TGTGCCAGCAGAAGGGGAGGCCCCCCCCGGGAGACCCAGTACTTC
TRBV4-1	NA	TRBJ1-1	NA	CASSHLVRPEAFF	TGCGCCAGCAGCCACCTAGTAAGACCTGAAGCTTTCTTT
TRBV7-8	NA	TRBJ1-2	TRBD1	CASSFPGGNGYTF	TGTGCCAGCAGCTTTCCAGGGGGAAATGGCTACACCTTC
TRBV9	NA	TRBJ2-7	TRBD1	CASAQKSGGYEQYF	TGTGCCAGCGCCCAAAAGTCAGGGGGCTACGAGCAGTACTTC
TRBV11-1	NA	TRBJ2-7	NA	CASSLADRTKYF	TGTGCCAGCAGCTTAGCCGACAGGACGAAGTACTTC
TRBV10-3	NA	TRBJ2-1	TRBD2	CAISESRWLAGGMSYNEQFF	TGTGCCATCAGTGAGTCGAGGTGGCTAGCGGGGGGCATGTCCTACAATGAGCAGTTCTTC
TRBV6-4	NA	TRBJ2-6	NA	CASSDFYRGGSGANVLTF	TGTGCCAGCAGTGACTTTTACAGGGGGGGCTCTGGGGCCAACGTCCTGACTTTC
TRBV6-1	NA	TRBJ1-6	TRBD1	CASSEWTGGRNSPLHF	TGTGCCAGCAGTGAATGGACAGGGGGCCGGAATTCACCCCTCCACTTT
TRBV1	NA	TRBJ2-7	NA	CTIRNRDSTYEQYF	TGCACCATCAGAAACCGGGACTCCACCTACGAGCAGTACTTC
TRBV4-1	NA	TRBJ1-3	NA	CASSQETEMKGNTIYF	TGCGCCAGCAGCCAAGAAACGGAGATGAAAGGAAACACCATATATTTT
TRBV30	NA	TRBJ2-1	NA	CAWSVTGSYNEQFF	TGTGCCTGGAGTGTAACGGGGTCCTACAATGAGCAGTTCTTC
TRBV15	NA	TRBJ2-2	TRBD1	CATSRAQGAGGELFF	TGTGCCACCAGCAGAGCACAGGGGGCCGGCGGGGAGCTGTTTTTT
TRBV9	NA	TRBJ2-2	NA	CASKIEGDTGELFF	TGTGCCAGCAAGATTGAGGGGGACACCGGGGAGCTGTTTTTT
TRBV4-1	NA	TRBJ1-2	TRBD1	CASSQDPGQANYGYTF	TGCGCCAGCAGCCAAGATCCGGGACAGGCTAACTATGGCTACACCTTC
TRBV29-1	NA	TRBJ1-4	TRBD1	CSGGDRRNEKLFF	TGCAGCGGTGGGGACAGACGTAATGAAAAACTGTTTTTT
TRBV21-1	once	TRBJ2-1	NA	CASSKAGDRGDYNEQFF	TGTGCCAGCAGCAAAGCGGGAGACAGGGGAGATTACAATGAGCAGTTCTTC